This T cell receptor (beta chain) derives from a study of control samples from healthy donors and cancer patients. Sequencing used immunoSEQ multiplex PCR; TCRdb keeps in-frame clones, though not all of them. Of 150,000 to 200,000 clones in the sample, around nine tenths were seen once. Germline assignment: CDR1 LNHNV and CDR2 YYDKDF (reference sequence). This CDR3 is 14 amino acids long. The V segment lost 3 bases and the J segment 5 bases; nucleotides outside the gene matches: 7. The chain carries TRBV15 and TRBJ2-7; 7 bases fit TRBD1. The source is a man under 40 in good health. Sequencing was carried out using blood. CDR3 in DNA: TGTGCCACCAGCAGTCAAGACAGGGCGAACGAGCAGTACTTC. Translation: CATSSQDRANEQYF.